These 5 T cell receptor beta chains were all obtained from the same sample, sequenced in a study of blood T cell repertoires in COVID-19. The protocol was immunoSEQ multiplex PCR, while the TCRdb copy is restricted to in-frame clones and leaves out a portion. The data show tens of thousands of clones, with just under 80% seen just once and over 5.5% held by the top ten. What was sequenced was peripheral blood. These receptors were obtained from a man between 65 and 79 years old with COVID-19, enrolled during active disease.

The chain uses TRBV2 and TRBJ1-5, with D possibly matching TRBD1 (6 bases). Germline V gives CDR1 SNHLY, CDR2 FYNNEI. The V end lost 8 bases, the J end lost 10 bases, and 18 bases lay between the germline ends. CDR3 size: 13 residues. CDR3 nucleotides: TGTGCCAGCTCCGGACAGTTAATCAGCCCCCAGCATTTT. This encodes CASSGQLISPQHF.

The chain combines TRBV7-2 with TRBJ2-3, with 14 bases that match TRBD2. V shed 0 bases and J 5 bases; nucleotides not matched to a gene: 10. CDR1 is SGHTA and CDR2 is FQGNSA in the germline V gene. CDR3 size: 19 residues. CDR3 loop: CASSLASLRLAGGRDTQYF. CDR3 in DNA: TGTGCCAGCAGCTTAGCCTCATTAAGACTAGCGGGGGGGAGAGATACGCAGTATTTT.

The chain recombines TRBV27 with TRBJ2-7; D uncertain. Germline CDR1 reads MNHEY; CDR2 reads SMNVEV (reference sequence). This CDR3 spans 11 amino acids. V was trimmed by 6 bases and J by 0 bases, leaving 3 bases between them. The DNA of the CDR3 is TGTGCCAGCAGGAGCTCCTACGAGCAGTACTTC. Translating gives CASRSSYEQYF.

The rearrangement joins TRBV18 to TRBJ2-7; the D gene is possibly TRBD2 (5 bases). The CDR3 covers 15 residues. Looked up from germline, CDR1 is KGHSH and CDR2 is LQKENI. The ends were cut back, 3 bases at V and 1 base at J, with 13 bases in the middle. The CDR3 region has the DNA TGTGCCAGCTCACCCGGAGAGGGCGGGTCCTACGAGCAGTACTTC. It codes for CASSPGEGGSYEQYF.

In DNA form, the CDR3 reads TGTGCCAGCAGCTTGTGGGGGGTCGGAAACACCATATATTTT. It translates to CASSLWGVGNTIYF. The V call is TRBV5-6, the J call TRBJ1-3; perhaps TRBD1 as D (5 bases). V dropped 1 base and J dropped 4 bases, with 9 bases sitting between them. Germline V lookup: CDR1 SGHDT, CDR2 YYEEEE. CDR3 size: 14 residues.